Following are 31 T cell receptor beta chains from one sample sequenced in a study of regulatory and conventional T cells in RAG deficiency. Measured with immunoSEQ multiplex PCR; TCRdb has only the in-frame clones, and not every one. The sample includes some 7,300 clones, approximately 82% of them seen just once. This sample also appeared in a second study, on regulatory T cells. As reported in that work: The primer mix had 52 TRBV and 13 TRBJ primers.

Sequenced material: CD8+ T cells sorted from blood. Receptor source: a human donor in good health.

This clone was observed a single time. CDR3 DNA: TGCGCCAGCAGCCGCGTACAGGGTTTTACTGATGGCTACACCTTC. Translating gives CASSRVQGFTDGYTF. The chain uses TRBV4-3 and TRBJ1-2; perhaps TRBD1 as D (6 bases). Germline lookup yields CDR1 LGHNA and CDR2 YSLEER. The CDR3 consists of 15 residues. Trimming took 4 bases from V and 6 from J, leaving 18 bases between them.

This clone was picked up a small number of times. This rearrangement joins TRBV5-6 to TRBJ1-2; D is unclear. Germline V gene lookup returns CDR1 SGHDT and CDR2 YYEEEE. This CDR3 has 13 residues. The germline V and J ends were trimmed by 1 base and 0 bases, with 4 bases remaining between them. CDR3: CASSLTANYGYTF. The DNA for the CDR3 is TGTGCCAGCAGCTTGACGGCTAACTATGGCTACACCTTC.

This clone was counted between two and nine times. J is TRBJ1-6 and V is TRBV12-2; the DNA was not used to check the table's D call, TRBD1. TRBV12-2 is a documented pseudogene. This CDR3 spans 17 amino acids. CDR3 coding DNA: TGTGCAAGTCGCTTAGCGCCGGTTACAGGGGGTCGATCACCCCTCCACTTT. Translated, it gives CASRLAPVTGGRSPLHF.

The chain has TRBV7-8 and TRBJ2-3; D not certain. CDR1 and CDR2 from the germline V gene are SGHVS and FQNEAQ. The V and J ends lost 1 base and 4 bases respectively, with 9 bases between them. The CDR3 has 14 residues. DNA of the CDR3: TGTGCCAGCAGCTTAGACATGACTCCAGATACGCAGTATTTT. Protein: CASSLDMTPDTQYF. Supplemented by reference TRBV7-8 and TRBJ2-3, the full variable domain reads GAGVSQSPRYKVAKRGQDVALRCDPISGHVSLFWYQQALGQGPEFLTYFQNEAQLDKSGLPSDRFFAERPEGSVSTLKIQRTQQEDSAVYLCASSLDMTPDTQYFGPGTRLTVL.

With regard to this clone: One junction end does not reproduce the germline sequence, and a read error may be involved. This chain uses TRBV19 with TRBJ1-5; D ambiguous. The CDR3 length is 17 residues. The germline gives CDR1 LNHDA, CDR2 SQIVND (reference sequence). The CDR3 region has the DNA TGTGCCAGTAGAATAGGAGCCGAGCTATCCGGCAATCAGCCCCAGCATTTT. Encoded protein: CASRIGAELSGNQPQHF.

There are a few counts of this clone. The rearrangement uses TRBV10-1 and TRBJ2-7; tentative D call: TRBD1 (6 bases). The germline V gene encodes CDR1 WNHNN and CDR2 SYGVQD (reference sequence). The CDR3 sequence is 13 residues long. V shed 6 bases and J shed 4 bases, with 13 bases lying between them. DNA for the CDR3: TGCGCCAGCAGAACAGGGCTAAGGTACGAGCAGTACTTC. It is translated as CASRTGLRYEQYF.

This clone was detected only once. The chain is built from TRBV13 and TRBJ1-1; no clear D gene. The length of the CDR3 is 13 residues. Trimming cost V 1 base and J 1 base, with 4 bases left between them. Looked up from germline, CDR1 is PRHDT and CDR2 is FYEKMQ (reference sequence). Here the CDR3 reads CASSLAENTEAFF. The DNA for the CDR3 is TGTGCCAGCAGCTTAGCAGAGAACACTGAAGCTTTCTTT.

The rearrangement links TRBV4-2 to TRBJ1-4, with TRBD1 identical over 7 bases. This CDR3 has 14 amino acids. Germline lookup yields CDR1 LGHNA and CDR2 YNFKEQ. Trimming cost V 2 bases and J 14 bases; bases outside gene matches: 11. The CDR3 sequence is CASSQYQDRESLFF. DNA of the CDR3: TGTGCCAGCAGCCAATACCAAGACAGGGAATCTCTGTTTTTT.

The chain uses TRBV28 and TRBJ1-6, with D possibly matching TRBD1 (5 bases). Trimming stripped 2 bases from V and 0 bases from J, with 26 bases between. The CDR3 consists of 22 residues. Germline CDR1 reads MDHEN; CDR2 reads SYDVKM. Written as DNA, the CDR3 is TGTGCCAGCAGTTTAGTCGTTGGGGGAACGAGCTCGACGAGCTCCTATAATTCACCCCTCCACTTT. Translation gives CASSLVVGGTSSTSSYNSPLHF.

A remark on this clone: No conserved phenylalanine or tryptophan ends this CDR3, so it is likely a read error. The gene calls are TRBV6-5 and TRBJ2-3, with 10 nucleotides matching TRBD2. The CDR3 sequence is 15 residues long. Per the germline V gene, CDR1 is MNHEY and CDR2 is SVGAGI. V was pared by 6 bases and J by 2 bases, with 5 bases of the junction left unmatched. The chain's CDR3 is CASRMSGGDTDTQYL. The CDR3, as DNA: TGTGCCAGCAGAATGAGCGGGGGGGACACAGATACGCAGTATCTT.

The chain carries TRBV4-3 and TRBJ2-7; D gene uncertain. Germline loops: CDR1 LGHNA, CDR2 YSLEER. The CDR3 runs to 15 residues. V was pared by 0 bases and J by 5 bases, with 14 bases between. CDR3 sequence reads: CASSQEALSRDEQYF. CDR3 DNA: TGCGCCAGCAGCCAAGAGGCTCTCAGCCGGGACGAGCAGTACTTC.

The chain employs TRBV7-2 and TRBJ1-6, with D maybe TRBD1 (6 bases). The CDR3 has 17 residues. The V and J ends lost 6 bases and 0 bases respectively, with 15 bases between them. Germline loops: CDR1 SGHTA, CDR2 FQGNSA. The CDR3 nucleotides are TGTGCCAGCAGTTCAGTGGGGGGCAGCTCCTATAATTCACCCCTCCACTTT. This codes for CASSSVGGSSYNSPLHF.

V is TRBV2 and J is TRBJ1-6; TRBD1 matches 8 bases. With 6 bases clipped from V and 1 base from J, the junction kept 5 bases outside the gene matches. There are 16 residues in the CDR3. In germline, CDR1 is SNHLY, CDR2 FYNNEI. CDR3 nucleotides: TGTGCCAGCAGACAGGACAGGGAATCCTATAATTCACCCCTCCACTTT. Translation: CASRQDRESYNSPLHF.

The chain uses TRBV19 and TRBJ2-1; TRBD1 might be the D (5 bases). The CDR3 totals 12 residues. Trimming shortened V by 7 bases and J by 3 bases, and 7 bases separated the two germline ends. Germline V gives CDR1 LNHDA, CDR2 SQIVND (reference sequence). CDR3 sequence: CASTRGYNEQFF. The CDR3 bases are TGTGCCAGTACAAGGGGCTACAATGAGCAGTTCTTC. The full variable domain, with the rest looked up from reference TRBV19 and TRBJ2-1, is DGGITQSPKYLFRKEGQNVTLSCEQNLNHDAMYWYRQDPGQGLRLIYYSQIVNDFQKGDIAEGYSVSREKKESFPLTVTSAQKNPTAFYLCASTRGYNEQFFGPGTRLTVL.

V usage is TRBV2 and J usage is TRBJ1-1; D remains ambiguous. The CDR3 totals 12 residues. Trimming pared 10 bases from V and 1 base from J, leaving 10 bases between. Germline V lookup: CDR1 SNHLY, CDR2 FYNNEI. CDR3 residues: CANLGRNTEAFF. The CDR3, as DNA: TGTGCCAACCTCGGACGGAACACTGAAGCTTTCTTT.

CDR3 sequence (DNA): TGTGCCAGCAGCCTACATACGCTAAATGAAAAACTGTTTTTT. Translated, it gives CASSLHTLNEKLFF. The rearrangement uses TRBV10-3 and TRBJ1-4; unclear D gene. CDR1 ENHRY and CDR2 SYGVKD come from the germline V gene. This CDR3 spans 14 amino acids. V was pared by 10 bases and J by 5 bases, with 17 bases between.

The chain couples TRBV7-9 to TRBJ1-6; 9 bases agree with TRBD1. Germline lookup yields CDR1 SEHNR and CDR2 FQNEAQ (reference sequence). V shed 4 bases, J shed 7 bases, and the junction held 8 bases outside the gene matches. This CDR3 has 16 amino acids. The CDR3 here is CASSSDRTGGNSPLHF. The CDR3 DNA follows: TGTGCCAGCAGCTCCGACCGTACAGGGGGCAATTCACCCCTCCACTTT.

In its sample, this clone was seen once. This chain connects TRBV6-1 to TRBJ2-7; no reliable D call. The germline CDR1 and CDR2 sequences are MNHNS and SASEGT. This CDR3 region has 14 residues. Trimming removed 3 bases at V and 2 bases at J, with 11 bases between. The CDR3 spells CASSEFELPYEQYF. The DNA for the CDR3 is TGTGCCAGCAGTGAGTTTGAATTACCCTACGAGCAGTACTTC.

The V gene is TRBV7-2, the J gene TRBJ1-4; the match to TRBD1 covers 7 bases. The ends lost 5 bases at V and 6 bases at J; junction bases unmatched: 3. CDR1 and CDR2 (germline): SGHTA, FQGNSA. The CDR3 covers 13 residues. CDR3 bases: TGTGCCAGCAGCCCAGGGGGGCATGAAAAACTGTTTTTT. This gives the protein CASSPGGHEKLFF. The full variable domain, rest sourced from reference TRBV7-2 and TRBJ1-4, is GAGVSQSPSNKVTEKGKDVELRCDPISGHTALYWYRQSLGQGLEFLIYFQGNSAPDKSGLPSDRFSAERTGGSVSTLTIQRTQQEDSAVYLCASSPGGHEKLFFGSGTQLSVL.

The CDR3: CASSRTGGRSTEAFF. The CDR3 DNA is TGTGCCAGCAGCAGGACAGGGGGCCGAAGCACTGAAGCTTTCTTT. The gene calls are TRBV7-8 and TRBJ1-1; 11 positions agree with TRBD1. Trimming cost V 5 bases and J 4 bases; bases outside gene matches: 6. Per germline, CDR1 SGHVS and CDR2 FQNEAQ. The CDR3 is 15 residues long.

This clone has more than one count but fewer than ten. The chain has TRBV25-1 and TRBJ2-7; D call uncertain. This CDR3 spans 13 amino acids. The germline V gene has CDR1 MGHDK and CDR2 SYGVNS. Trimming took off 1 base at V and 0 bases at J, with 4 bases between the two ends. Here the CDR3 reads CASSESISYEQYF. The DNA for the CDR3 is TGTGCCAGCAGTGAATCGATCTCCTACGAGCAGTACTTC.

The chain links TRBV28 to TRBJ1-5, with D possibly TRBD1 on 5 matching bases. V was shortened by 5 bases and J by 6 bases, with 14 bases between the two germline ends. CDR1 and CDR2 from the germline V gene are MDHEN and SYDVKM. This CDR3 is built from 14 residues. CDR3 bases: TGTGCCAGCAGTATTGACGGGGGAGGTCAGCCCCAGCATTTT. Residues: CASSIDGGGQPQHF.

The J gene is TRBJ2-1, the V gene TRBV7-3; 8 nucleotides match TRBD2. There are 15 residues in the CDR3. The V segment lost 1 base and the J segment 9 bases; nucleotides outside the gene matches: 8. Looked up from germline, CDR1 is SGHTA and CDR2 is FQGTGA. The CDR3 sequence: CASSLKAGGRGEQFF. CDR3 sequence (DNA): TGTGCCAGCAGCTTAAAGGCGGGGGGCCGGGGTGAGCAGTTCTTC.

The J gene is TRBJ1-4, the V gene TRBV6-1; D is undetermined. Trimming removed 6 bases at V and 5 bases at J, with 13 bases between. Per the germline V gene, CDR1 is MNHNS and CDR2 is SASEGT. The CDR3 is made up of 14 amino acids. The DNA of the CDR3 is TGTGCCAGCAGCCTACATACGCTAAATGAAAAACTGTTTTTT. This translates into CASSLHTLNEKLFF.

The gene calls are TRBV27 and TRBJ2-3; D is unresolved. The length of the CDR3 is 14 residues. Germline V gene data show CDR1 as MNHEY and CDR2 as SMNVEV (reference sequence). Trimming shortened V by 2 bases and J by 3 bases, and 9 bases separated the two germline ends. The CDR3, as DNA: TGTGCCAGCAGTTTACCAGGCCCTACAGATACGCAGTATTTT. It codes for CASSLPGPTDTQYF.

This clone was seen only a few times. The chain recombines TRBV2 with TRBJ1-1; 10 bases agree with TRBD1. Looked up from germline, CDR1 is SNHLY and CDR2 is FYNNEI. Trimming cost V 11 bases and J 4 bases; bases outside gene matches: 4. The CDR3 has 12 residues. The CDR3 DNA sequence: TGTGCCCTCGGGACAGGGGCCACTGAAGCTTTCTTT. It yields the protein CALGTGATEAFF.

The chain links TRBV9 to TRBJ2-1, with D perhaps given as TRBD1 or TRBD2 (5 bases each). This CDR3 is 14 amino acids long. The V and J ends lost 0 bases and 10 bases respectively, with 14 bases between them. Germline assignment: CDR1 SGDLS and CDR2 YYNGEE. CDR3 residues: CASSVATGGSEQFF. CDR3 DNA: TGTGCCAGCAGCGTAGCTACTGGGGGTAGCGAGCAGTTCTTC.

The chain is built from TRBV19 and TRBJ2-2; TRBD2 matches 7 bases. The CDR3 consists of 14 residues. The V and J ends lost 1 base and 6 bases, in that order; junction bases with no gene match: 2. The germline CDR1 and CDR2 sequences are LNHDA and SQIVND (reference sequence). The CDR3 protein is CASSIAAGPGELFF. Written as DNA, the CDR3 is TGTGCCAGTAGTATAGCAGCGGGGCCCGGGGAGCTGTTTTTT.

The J gene is TRBJ1-1, the V gene TRBV27, with D perhaps TRBD1 (5 bases). This CDR3 contains 13 residues. Germline CDR1 MNHEY, CDR2 SMNVEV (reference sequence). The ends were cut back, 1 base at V and 4 bases at J, with 7 bases in the middle. Here the CDR3 reads CASSLYGGTEAFF. The CDR3 nucleotides read TGTGCCAGCAGTTTATACGGGGGCACTGAAGCTTTCTTT.

The chain joins TRBV18 to TRBJ2-3, with D perhaps TRBD2 (5 bases). CDR3 length: 14 residues. Germline V CDR1 and CDR2: KGHSH, LQKENI. The V end was cut by 6 bases, the J end by 2 bases, with 12 bases between. CDR3 amino acids: CASSRDADTDTQYF. CDR3 sequence (DNA): TGTGCCAGCTCCCGGGATGCGGACACAGATACGCAGTATTTT. The whole variable domain, remainder taken from reference TRBV18 and TRBJ2-3, is NAGVMQNPRHLVRRRGQEARLRCSPMKGHSHVYWYRQLPEEGLKFMVYLQKENIIDESGMPKERFSAEFPKEGPSILRIQQVVRGDSAAYFCASSRDADTDTQYFGPGTRLTVL.

This clone was counted a few times. In DNA, the CDR3 is TGTGCCAGCAGCCTGGGACTAGCGGGATACGAGCAGTACTTC. Translation gives CASSLGLAGYEQYF. The chain is built from TRBV11-2 and TRBJ2-7, with 13 bases matching TRBD2. CDR1 is SGHAT, CDR2 FQNNGV, per germline. J was trimmed by 4 bases and V by 5 bases; bases with no gene match: 2. The CDR3 is 14 amino acids.